The 13 T cell receptor beta chains reported below all come from one sample, sequenced in a study of blood T cells in healthy people across ages. It was with a sample-barcoded 5' primer and a J-beta primer mix that a second PCR of roughly 7 to 11 cycles was run. TCRdb called the 5' RACE reads again in MiXCR, with one record for every CDR3 protein. The table shows 1.5 million or so distinct CDR3 sequences, with 40% to 45% occurring only once. The sequencing sample was made of blood. The receptors come from a woman in her late teens or twenties in good health.

This clonotype was seen more than once but under ten times. J is TRBJ2-1 and V is TRBV18; 11 bases align to TRBD2. CDR1 and CDR2 from the germline V gene are KGHSH and LQKENI. This CDR3 spans 15 amino acids. With 3 bases clipped from V and 9 bases from J, the junction kept 7 bases outside the gene matches. The CDR3: CASSPVLAGEGEQFF. In DNA, the CDR3 is TGTGCCAGCTCACCGGTACTAGCGGGGGAAGGTGAGCAGTTCTTC.

The J gene is TRBJ2-7, the V gene TRBV4-1, with 9 bases that match TRBD1. With 6 bases clipped from V and 3 bases from J, the junction kept 9 bases outside the gene matches. In germline, CDR1 is MGHRA, CDR2 YSYEKL. CDR3 size: 15 residues. The CDR3: CASRKIWDRDYEQYF. As DNA, the CDR3 is TGCGCCAGCAGGAAGATTTGGGACAGGGACTACGAGCAGTACTTC.

This clonotype was recorded once. At one boundary the junction diverges from the germline segment, which might be a read error. The V gene is TRBV12-3 or TRBV12-4, the J gene TRBJ2-7, with 8 bases that match TRBD1. The CDR3 runs to 15 residues. The chain's CDR3 is CASKARDRHSYERYF. The CDR3 DNA follows: TGTGCCAGCAAAGCCCGGGACAGGCACTCCTACGAGCGGTACTTC.

In DNA form, the CDR3 reads TGTGCCAGCAGCCTCAACCCTCCTTCACGAACGGTGGGAGAGCAGTACTTC. Translating gives CASSLNPPSRTVGEQYF. This chain joins TRBV7-9 and TRBJ2-5, with D maybe TRBD2 (5 bases). The CDR3 extends over 17 amino acids. Germline V gives CDR1 SEHNR, CDR2 FQNEAQ (reference sequence). V was clipped by 5 bases and J by 11 bases, with 30 bases between them.

The chain couples TRBV6-5 to TRBJ1-1, with D hard to call. Germline CDR1 is MNHEY and CDR2 is SVGAGI. This CDR3 is 14 amino acids long. V was clipped by 0 bases and J by 1 base, with 6 bases between them. The CDR3 DNA is TGTGCCAGCAGTTACTCGCTGGCGAACACTGAAGCTTTCTTT. Its protein is CASSYSLANTEAFF.

In DNA, the CDR3 is TGTGCCAGCAGTCCTCCCAGGGGGCTATACACTGAAGCTTTCTTT. It encodes CASSPPRGLYTEAFF. The chain has TRBV27 and TRBJ1-1; 8 bases are a match to TRBD1. The CDR3 runs 15 residues. CDR1 is MNHEY and CDR2 is SMNVEV in the germline V gene (reference sequence). J was trimmed by 3 bases and V by 5 bases; bases with no gene match: 8.

The chain links TRBV12-3 or TRBV12-4 to TRBJ2-3; D remains ambiguous. Deletions cut 2 bases from V and 0 bases from J, with 9 bases between. CDR3 length: 15 residues. The CDR3 DNA follows: TGTGCCAGCAGTTTATACAGCACTAGCACAGATACGCAGTATTTT. Its translation is CASSLYSTSTDTQYF.

The chain has TRBV5-1 and TRBJ2-5; the D is unclear. The end of the DNA is better explained by TRBJ2-7, so the J call may be wrong. Germline CDR1 and CDR2: SGHRS and YFSETQ. CDR3 length: 15 amino acids. The CDR3 loop reads CASRLPGPVASEQYF. CDR3 nucleotides: TGCGCCAGCAGACTCCCCGGGCCGGTGGCGAGCGAGCAGTACTTC.

The chain is built from TRBV28 and TRBJ2-1; TRBD1 or TRBD2 may be the D gene (5 bases each). The CDR3 runs 17 residues. From germline, CDR1 is MDHEN and CDR2 SYDVKM. The V and J ends lost 5 bases and 2 bases respectively, with 19 bases between them. CDR3 sequence: CASSPHRAGSPYNEQFF. The DNA of the CDR3 is TGTGCCAGCAGTCCCCACCGGGCAGGGAGTCCCTACAATGAGCAGTTCTTC. Based on the CDR3 plus reference TRBV28 and TRBJ2-1, the full variable domain is DVKVTQSSRYLVKRTGEKVFLECVQDMDHENMFWYRQDPGLGLRLIYFSYDVKMKEKGDIPEGYSVSREKKERFSLILESASTNQTSMYLCASSPHRAGSPYNEQFFGPGTRLTVL.

The gene calls are TRBV18 and TRBJ1-1; D gene ambiguous. CDR1 and CDR2 from the germline V gene are KGHSH and LQKENI. V lost 8 bases to trimming and J lost 5 bases, with 18 bases between them. This CDR3 spans 14 amino acids. The CDR3 sequence: CASLLGRERTEAFF. CDR3 in DNA: TGTGCCAGCCTCCTTGGGCGGGAACGGACTGAAGCTTTCTTT.

The genes are TRBV20-1 and TRBJ2-5; D is undetermined. The germline V gene encodes CDR1 DFQATT and CDR2 SNEGSKA (reference sequence). The CDR3 has 14 amino acids. V was trimmed by 3 bases and J by 1 base, leaving 12 bases between them. The CDR3 spells CSARAQAPQETQYF. The CDR3 DNA reads as TGCAGTGCTAGGGCCCAGGCCCCCCAAGAGACCCAGTACTTC.

This clonotype was counted between two and nine times. The genes are TRBV5-1 and TRBJ2-3, with D perhaps TRBD2 (5 bases). In germline, CDR1 is SGHRS, CDR2 YFSETQ. The CDR3 extends over 15 amino acids. Trimming cost V 5 bases and J 0 bases, with 13 bases left between them. CDR3 sequence reads: CASRLRGPSTDTQYF. CDR3 coding DNA: TGCGCCAGCAGGCTTCGGGGTCCTAGCACAGATACGCAGTATTTT. The variable domain in full, completed from reference TRBV5-1 and TRBJ2-3, reads KAGVTQTPRYLIKTRGQQVTLSCSPISGHRSVSWYQQTPGQGLQFLFEYFSETQRNKGNFPGRFSGRQFSNSRSEMNVSTLELGDSALYLCASRLRGPSTDTQYFGPGTRLTVL.

In this sample, this clonotype turned up a few times. The chain combines TRBV6-2 or TRBV6-3 with TRBJ1-1; possible D gene TRBD1, 6 bases. The CDR3 has 15 residues. CDR1 MNHEY and CDR2 SVGEGT come from the germline V gene. Trimming took off 7 bases at V and 1 base at J, with 16 bases between the two ends. Written as DNA, the CDR3 is TGTGCCAGCATTGGCAGGGGAGAAAGGAACACTGAAGCTTTCTTT. This translates into CASIGRGERNTEAFF.